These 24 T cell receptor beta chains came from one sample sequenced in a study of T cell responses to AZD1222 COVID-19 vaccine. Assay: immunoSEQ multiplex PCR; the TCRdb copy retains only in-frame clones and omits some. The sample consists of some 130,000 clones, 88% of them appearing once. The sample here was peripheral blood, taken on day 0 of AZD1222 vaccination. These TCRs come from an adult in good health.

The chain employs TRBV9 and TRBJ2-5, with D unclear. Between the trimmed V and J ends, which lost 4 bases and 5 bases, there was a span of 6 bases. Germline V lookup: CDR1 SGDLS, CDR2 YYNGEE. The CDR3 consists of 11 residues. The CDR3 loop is CASSSSETQYF. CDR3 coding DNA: TGTGCCAGCAGCTCCTCCGAGACCCAGTACTTC. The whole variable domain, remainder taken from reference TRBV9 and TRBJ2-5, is DSGVTQTPKHLITATGQRVTLRCSPRSGDLSVYWYQQSLDQGLQFLIQYYNGEERAKGNILERFSAQQFPDLHSELNLSSLELGDSALYFCASSSSETQYFGPGTRLLVL.

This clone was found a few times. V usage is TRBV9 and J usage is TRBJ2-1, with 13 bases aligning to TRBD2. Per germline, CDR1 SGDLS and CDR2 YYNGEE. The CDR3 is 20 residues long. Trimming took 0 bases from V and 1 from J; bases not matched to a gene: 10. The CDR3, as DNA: TGTGCCAGCAGCGTAGCGACACTAGCGGGAGGGTGGTTATCCTACAATGAGCAGTTCTTC. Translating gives CASSVATLAGGWLSYNEQFF.

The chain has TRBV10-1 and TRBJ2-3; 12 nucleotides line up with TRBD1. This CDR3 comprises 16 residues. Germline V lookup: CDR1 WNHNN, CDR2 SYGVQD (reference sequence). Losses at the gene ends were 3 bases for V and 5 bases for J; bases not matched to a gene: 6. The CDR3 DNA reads TGCGCCAGCAGTGATTCCGGGACAGGGGGCTTAGATACGCAGTATTTT. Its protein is CASSDSGTGGLDTQYF.

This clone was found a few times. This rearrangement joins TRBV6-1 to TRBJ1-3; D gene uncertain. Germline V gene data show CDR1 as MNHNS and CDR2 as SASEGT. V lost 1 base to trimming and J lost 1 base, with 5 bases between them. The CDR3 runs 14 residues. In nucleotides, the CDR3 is TGTGCCAGCAGTGAAGTGGATTCTGGAAACACCATATATTTT. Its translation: CASSEVDSGNTIYF.

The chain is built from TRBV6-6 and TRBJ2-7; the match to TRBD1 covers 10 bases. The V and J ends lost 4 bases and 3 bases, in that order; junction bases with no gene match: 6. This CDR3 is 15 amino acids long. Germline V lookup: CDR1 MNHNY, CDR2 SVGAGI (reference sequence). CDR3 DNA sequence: TGTGCCAGCAGTTCCCCCTGGACAGGGGGCTACGAGCAGTACTTC. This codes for CASSSPWTGGYEQYF.

CDR3 DNA: TGCGCCAGCAGCCGCGCGGGACAGGGCCCTGTAGGCTACACCTTC. It codes for CASSRAGQGPVGYTF. This chain joins TRBV4-1 and TRBJ1-2; 9 bases match TRBD1. V gave up 4 bases and J gave up 8 bases; unmatched junction bases: 11. CDR1 MGHRA and CDR2 YSYEKL come from the germline V gene. This CDR3 is built from 15 residues.

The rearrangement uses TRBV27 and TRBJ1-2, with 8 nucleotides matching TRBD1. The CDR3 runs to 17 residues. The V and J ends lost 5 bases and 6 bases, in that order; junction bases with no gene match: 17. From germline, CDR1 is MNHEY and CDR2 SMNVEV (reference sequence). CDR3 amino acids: CASSQMGPGQESHGYTF. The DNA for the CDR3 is TGTGCCAGCAGTCAGATGGGACCGGGACAGGAATCCCATGGCTACACCTTC.

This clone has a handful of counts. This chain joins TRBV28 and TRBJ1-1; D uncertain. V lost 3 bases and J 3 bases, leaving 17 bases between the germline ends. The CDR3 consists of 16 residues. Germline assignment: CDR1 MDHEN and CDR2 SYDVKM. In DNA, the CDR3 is TGTGCCAGCAGTTTGGTAAGAGGATTAGGATACACTGAAGCTTTCTTT. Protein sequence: CASSLVRGLGYTEAFF.

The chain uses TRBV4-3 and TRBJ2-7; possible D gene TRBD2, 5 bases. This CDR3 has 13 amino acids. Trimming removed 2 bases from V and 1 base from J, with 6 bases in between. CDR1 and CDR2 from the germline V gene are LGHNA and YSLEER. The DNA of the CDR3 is TGCGCCAGCAGCCAAAGGACTTCCTACGAGCAGTACTTC. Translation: CASSQRTSYEQYF.

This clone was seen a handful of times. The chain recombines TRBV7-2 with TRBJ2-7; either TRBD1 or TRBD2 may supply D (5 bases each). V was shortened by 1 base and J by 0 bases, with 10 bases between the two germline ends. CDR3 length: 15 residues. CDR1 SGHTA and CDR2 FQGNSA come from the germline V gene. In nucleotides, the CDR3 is TGTGCCAGCAGCTTAGAATGGGGGAGCTCCTACGAGCAGTACTTC. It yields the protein CASSLEWGSSYEQYF.

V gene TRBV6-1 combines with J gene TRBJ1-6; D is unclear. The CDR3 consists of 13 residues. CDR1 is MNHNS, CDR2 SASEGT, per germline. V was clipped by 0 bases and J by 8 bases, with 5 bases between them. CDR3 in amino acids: CASSEAPDSPLHF. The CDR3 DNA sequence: TGTGCCAGCAGTGAAGCTCCAGATTCACCCCTCCACTTT.

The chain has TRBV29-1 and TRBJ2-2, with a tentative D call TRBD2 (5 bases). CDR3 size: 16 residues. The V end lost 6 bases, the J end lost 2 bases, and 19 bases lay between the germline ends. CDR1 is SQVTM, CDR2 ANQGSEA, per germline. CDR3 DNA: TGCAGCGTGGCTGAGGGAGTCCCTCTTAACACCGGGGAGCTGTTTTTT. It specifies CSVAEGVPLNTGELFF.

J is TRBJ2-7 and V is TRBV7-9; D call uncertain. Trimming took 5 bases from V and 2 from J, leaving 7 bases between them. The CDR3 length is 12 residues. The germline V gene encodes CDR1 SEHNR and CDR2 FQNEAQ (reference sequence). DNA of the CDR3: TGTGCCAGCAGCCAGGTTACCTACGAGCAGTACTTC. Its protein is CASSQVTYEQYF.

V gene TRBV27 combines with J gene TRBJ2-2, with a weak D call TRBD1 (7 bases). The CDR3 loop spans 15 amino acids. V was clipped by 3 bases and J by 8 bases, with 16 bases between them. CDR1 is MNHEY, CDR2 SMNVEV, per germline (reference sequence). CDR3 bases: TGTGCCAGCAGTTTGTGGGCAGGGGGGAAAGGGGAGCTGTTTTTT. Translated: CASSLWAGGKGELFF.

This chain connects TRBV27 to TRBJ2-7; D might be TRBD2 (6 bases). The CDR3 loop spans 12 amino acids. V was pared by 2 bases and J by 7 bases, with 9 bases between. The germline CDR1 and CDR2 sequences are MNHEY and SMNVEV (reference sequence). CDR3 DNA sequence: TGTGCCAGCAGTTTACTTGGGAGGGAGCAGTACTTC. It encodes CASSLLGREQYF.

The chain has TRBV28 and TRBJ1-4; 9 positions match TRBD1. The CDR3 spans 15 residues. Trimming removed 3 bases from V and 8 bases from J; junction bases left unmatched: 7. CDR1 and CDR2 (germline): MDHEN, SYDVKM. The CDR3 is CASSLPGTGQEKLFF. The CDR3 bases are TGTGCCAGCAGTTTGCCCGGGACAGGGCAGGAAAAACTGTTTTTT.

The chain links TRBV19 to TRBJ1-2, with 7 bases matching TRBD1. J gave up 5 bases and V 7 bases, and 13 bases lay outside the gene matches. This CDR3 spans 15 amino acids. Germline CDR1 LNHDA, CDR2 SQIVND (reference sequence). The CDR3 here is CASIETGTALYGYTF. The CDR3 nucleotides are TGTGCCAGTATCGAGACCGGGACAGCGTTATATGGCTACACCTTC.

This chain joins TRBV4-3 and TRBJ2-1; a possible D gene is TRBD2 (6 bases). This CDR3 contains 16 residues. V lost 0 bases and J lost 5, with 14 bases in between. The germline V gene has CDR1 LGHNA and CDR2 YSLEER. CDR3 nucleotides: TGCGCCAGCAGCCAAGATCCTCGGGGGAGGAACAATGAGCAGTTCTTC. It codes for CASSQDPRGRNNEQFF.

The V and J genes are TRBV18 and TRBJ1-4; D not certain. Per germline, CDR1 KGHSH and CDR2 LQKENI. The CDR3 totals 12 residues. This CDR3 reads CATAQYHEKLFF. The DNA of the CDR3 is TGTGCTACAGCTCAATATCATGAAAAACTGTTTTTT.

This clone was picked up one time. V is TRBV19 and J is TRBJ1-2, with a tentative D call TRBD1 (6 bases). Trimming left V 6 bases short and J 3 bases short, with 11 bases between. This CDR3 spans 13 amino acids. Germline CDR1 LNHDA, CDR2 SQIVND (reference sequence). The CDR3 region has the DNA TGTGCCAGTAGGGACAGAACGGACTATGGCTACACCTTC. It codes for CASRDRTDYGYTF. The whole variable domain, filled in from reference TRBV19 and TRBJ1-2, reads DGGITQSPKYLFRKEGQNVTLSCEQNLNHDAMYWYRQDPGQGLRLIYYSQIVNDFQKGDIAEGYSVSREKKESFPLTVTSAQKNPTAFYLCASRDRTDYGYTFGSGTRLTVV.

As DNA, the CDR3 is TGTGCCAGCAGTCCCCAAGTCTCTGGGCAGTTCTTC. Translated, it gives CASSPQVSGQFF. The chain links TRBV12-3 or TRBV12-4 to TRBJ2-1; D not resolved. V lost 5 bases and J lost 12, with 14 bases in between. The CDR3 spans 12 residues.

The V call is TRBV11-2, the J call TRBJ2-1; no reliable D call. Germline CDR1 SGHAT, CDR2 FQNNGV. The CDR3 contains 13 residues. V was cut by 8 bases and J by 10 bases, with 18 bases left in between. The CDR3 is CASGNARVDEQFF. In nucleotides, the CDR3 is TGTGCCAGCGGGAACGCACGGGTCGACGAGCAGTTCTTC.

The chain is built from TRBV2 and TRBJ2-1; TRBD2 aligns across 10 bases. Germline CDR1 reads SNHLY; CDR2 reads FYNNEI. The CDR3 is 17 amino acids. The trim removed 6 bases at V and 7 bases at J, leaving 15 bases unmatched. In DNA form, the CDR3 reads TGTGCCAGCAGGCACGGGATAGCGGGGGGAGTCCCGAATGAGCAGTTCTTC. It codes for CASRHGIAGGVPNEQFF.

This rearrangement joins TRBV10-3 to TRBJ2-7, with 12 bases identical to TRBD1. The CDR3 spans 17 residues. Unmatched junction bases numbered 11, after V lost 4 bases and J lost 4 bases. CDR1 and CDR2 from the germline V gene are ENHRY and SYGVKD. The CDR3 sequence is CAISGENRDRGLYEQYF. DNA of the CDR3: TGTGCCATCAGTGGGGAAAACCGGGACAGGGGGCTTTACGAGCAGTACTTC.